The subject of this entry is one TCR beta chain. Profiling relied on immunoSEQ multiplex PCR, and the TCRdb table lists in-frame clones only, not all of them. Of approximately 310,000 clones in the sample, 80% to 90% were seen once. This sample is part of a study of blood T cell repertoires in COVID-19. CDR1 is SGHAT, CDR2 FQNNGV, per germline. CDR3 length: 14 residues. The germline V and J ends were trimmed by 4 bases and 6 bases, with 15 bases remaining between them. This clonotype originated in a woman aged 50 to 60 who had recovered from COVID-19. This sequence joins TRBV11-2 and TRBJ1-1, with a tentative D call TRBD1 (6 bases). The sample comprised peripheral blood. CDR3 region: CASSSGTSLPEAFF. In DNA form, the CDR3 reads TGTGCCAGCAGCTCCGGGACAAGCCTCCCTGAAGCTTTCTTT.